The 31 T cell receptor beta chains in this list originate from one sample, sequenced in a study of shared clonotypes between healthy human individuals. The naive CD8 fraction comprised CD45RO-negative cells positively selected for CCR7 and excluded terminally differentiated effector memory CD45RA+ cells. Profiling relied on immunoSEQ multiplex PCR, and the TCRdb table lists in-frame clones only, not all of them. The sample records around 2,000,000 clones, roughly 94% being singletons. Specimen: naive CD8+ T cells sorted from blood. The receptors originated from a man aged 18 to 30 in good health.

This sequence joins TRBV5-6 and TRBJ1-1, with 10 nucleotides matching TRBD1. CDR3 length equals 17 residues. Germline CDR1 SGHDT, CDR2 YYEEEE. Trimming at V came to 0 bases and at J to 0 bases, leaving 5 bases not matched to a gene. The CDR3 is CASSLEADRGMNTEAFF. The CDR3 coding sequence is TGTGCCAGCAGCTTGGAAGCGGACAGGGGGATGAACACTGAAGCTTTCTTT.

The chain joins TRBV21-1 to TRBJ2-3. TRBV21-1 is flagged as a pseudogene. The CDR3 totals 11 residues. In DNA, the CDR3 is TGTGCCATCTTTAAGAAAGGTACGCAGTATTTT. It translates to CAIFKKGTQYF.

CDR3 DNA: TGTGCCAGCAGTTACGTGCAGGCCGGAGAGGATGAAAAACTGTTTTTT. This gives the protein CASSYVQAGEDEKLFF. The chain recombines TRBV6-5 with TRBJ1-4; no definite D call. The germline V and J ends were trimmed by 2 bases and 6 bases, with 16 bases remaining between them. The germline V gene has CDR1 MNHEY and CDR2 SVGAGI. This CDR3 is built from 16 residues.

The gene calls are TRBV7-9 and TRBJ1-3, with unresolved D. The CDR3 consists of 15 residues. V was shortened by 5 bases and J by 8 bases, with 19 bases between the two germline ends. CDR1 is SEHNR and CDR2 is FQNEAQ in the germline V gene (reference sequence). The chain's CDR3 is CASSPPLVSVDTIYF. In DNA, the CDR3 is TGTGCCAGCAGCCCCCCTTTGGTTTCGGTAGACACCATATATTTT.

As regards this clone: Other DNA sequences from this sample encode an identical CDR3 as well. The rearrangement uses TRBV5-6 and TRBJ2-3; D is unresolved. The V gene's germline CDR1 is SGHDT and CDR2 YYEEEE. V lost 2 bases to trimming and J lost 0 bases, with 7 bases between them. This CDR3 region has 14 residues. The CDR3 nucleotides are TGTGCCAGCAGCTTCGGCGGCAGCACAGATACGCAGTATTTT. This encodes CASSFGGSTDTQYF. The complete variable domain, with remaining parts taken from reference TRBV5-6 and TRBJ2-3, reads DAGVTQSPTHLIKTRGQQVTLRCSPKSGHDTVSWYQQALGQGPQFIFQYYEEEERQRGNFPDRFSGHQFPNYSSELNVNALLLGDSALYLCASSFGGSTDTQYFGPGTRLTVL.

This clone has a single count. The J gene is TRBJ2-7, the V gene TRBV19, with 7 positions matching TRBD1. Germline assignment: CDR1 LNHDA and CDR2 SQIVND (reference sequence). Trimming at V came to 5 bases and at J to 6 bases, leaving 7 bases not matched to a gene. The CDR3 totals 13 residues. CDR3 coding DNA: TGTGCCAGTAGTCCAGGGACAGTTTCCGAGCAGTACTTC. Translation gives CASSPGTVSEQYF. Filled out from reference TRBV19 and TRBJ2-7, the complete variable domain reads DGGITQSPKYLFRKEGQNVTLSCEQNLNHDAMYWYRQDPGQGLRLIYYSQIVNDFQKGDIAEGYSVSREKKESFPLTVTSAQKNPTAFYLCASSPGTVSEQYFGPGTRLTVT.

This rearrangement joins TRBV29-1 to TRBJ2-7; possibly TRBD1 or TRBD2 for D (5 bases each). V shed 4 bases and J shed 5 bases, with 18 bases lying between them. This CDR3 spans 14 amino acids. Per the germline V gene, CDR1 is SQVTM and CDR2 is ANQGSEA. The CDR3 DNA reads TGCAGCGTTGCAGTACGGGGCGAGGGGAACGAGCAGTACTTC. Its protein product is CSVAVRGEGNEQYF.

The V gene is TRBV10-3, the J gene TRBJ2-1; TRBD2 agrees at 13 bases. V was pared by 6 bases and J by 5 bases, with 4 bases of the junction left unmatched. The CDR3 totals 15 residues. CDR1 ENHRY and CDR2 SYGVKD come from the germline V gene. The CDR3 DNA reads as TGTGCCATCAGGGGACTAGCGGGGTGGGACAATGAGCAGTTCTTC. It yields the protein CAIRGLAGWDNEQFF.

The rearrangement joins TRBV7-9 to TRBJ1-2, with 7 bases matching TRBD1. The V gene end was trimmed by 1 base and the J gene end by 4 bases; junction bases not matched to a gene: 9. Germline V gene data show CDR1 as SEHNR and CDR2 as FQNEAQ (reference sequence). This CDR3 spans 16 amino acids. CDR3 nucleotides: TGTGCCAGCAGCTTAGGGCCGGGACAGTTGTCCTATGGCTACACCTTC. It yields the protein CASSLGPGQLSYGYTF. Complete variable domain (other parts from reference TRBV7-9 and TRBJ1-2): DTGVSQNPRHKITKRGQNVTFRCDPISEHNRLYWYRQTLGQGPEFLTYFQNEAQLEKSRLLSDRFSAERPKGSFSTLEIQRTEQGDSAMYLCASSLGPGQLSYGYTFGSGTRLTVV.

This clone has just a few counts. This chain connects TRBV10-1 to TRBJ1-5; D is undetermined. V lost 3 bases and J lost 2, with 5 bases in between. Per the germline V gene, CDR1 is WNHNN and CDR2 is SYGVQD (reference sequence). The CDR3 is made up of 13 amino acids. The CDR3 DNA reads as TGCGCCAGCAGTGACGGGGGCAATCAGCCCCAGCATTTT. This translates into CASSDGGNQPQHF.

The gene calls are TRBV10-2 and TRBJ1-3; D is uncertain. The V end lost 4 bases, the J end lost 5 bases, and 12 bases lay between the germline ends. CDR1 is WSHSY, CDR2 SAAADI, per germline. CDR3 length: 14 amino acids. Here the CDR3 DNA reads TGCGCCAGCAGTGGGTGGGAGGGTCGAAACACCATATATTTT. Protein product: CASSGWEGRNTIYF.

Notes on this clone: Other DNA sequences in this specimen translate into the identical CDR3. The V gene is TRBV5-6, the J gene TRBJ2-7, with D hard to call. CDR1 is SGHDT and CDR2 is YYEEEE in the germline V gene. V lost 1 base and J lost 2, with 4 bases in between. The CDR3 loop spans 12 amino acids. The CDR3 loop is CASSLLTYEQYF. The CDR3 nucleotides are TGTGCCAGCAGCTTGCTCACCTACGAGCAGTACTTC. Full variable domain (rest looked up from reference TRBV5-6 and TRBJ2-7): DAGVTQSPTHLIKTRGQQVTLRCSPKSGHDTVSWYQQALGQGPQFIFQYYEEEERQRGNFPDRFSGHQFPNYSSELNVNALLLGDSALYLCASSLLTYEQYFGPGTRLTVT.

CDR3: CASSPTGVREQYF. The CDR3 nucleotides read TGTGCCAGCAGCCCCACCGGAGTTCGGGAGCAGTACTTC. V is TRBV5-6 and J is TRBJ2-7; D gene uncertain. This CDR3 is 13 amino acids long. CDR1 is SGHDT and CDR2 is YYEEEE in the germline V gene. Trimming removed 4 bases from V and 7 bases from J, with 15 bases in between.

The CDR3: CSVETGGADIQYF. The CDR3 DNA follows: TGCAGCGTCGAAACAGGGGGCGCGGACATTCAGTACTTC. The chain is built from TRBV29-1 and TRBJ2-4, with 9 nucleotides matching TRBD1. The CDR3 runs 13 residues. Germline assignment: CDR1 SQVTM and CDR2 ANQGSEA. J was trimmed by 8 bases and V by 6 bases; bases with no gene match: 8.

J is TRBJ2-3 and V is TRBV5-4; TRBD2 agrees at 12 bases. V dropped 4 bases and J dropped 4; count of bases not matched to a gene: 7. In germline, CDR1 is SGHNT, CDR2 YYREEE (reference sequence). The length of the CDR3 is 16 residues. The CDR3 here is CASSLLTSGSPDTQYF. Here the CDR3 DNA reads TGTGCCAGCAGCCTACTGACTAGCGGGAGCCCAGATACGCAGTATTTT.

CDR3 sequence reads: CASSVGGDRELFF. The DNA for the CDR3 is TGTGCCAGTAGTGTAGGAGGGGACCGGGAGCTGTTTTTT. This rearrangement joins TRBV19 to TRBJ2-2, with a possible D match to TRBD2 (6 bases). From germline, CDR1 is LNHDA and CDR2 SQIVND (reference sequence). V gave up 5 bases and J gave up 9 bases, with 13 bases separating them. The CDR3 totals 13 residues. Filled out from reference TRBV19 and TRBJ2-2, the complete variable domain reads DGGITQSPKYLFRKEGQNVTLSCEQNLNHDAMYWYRQDPGQGLRLIYYSQIVNDFQKGDIAEGYSVSREKKESFPLTVTSAQKNPTAFYLCASSVGGDRELFFGEGSRLTVL.

This chain links TRBV5-1 with TRBJ2-2; no clear D gene. V gave up 7 bases and J gave up 4 bases, with 14 bases separating them. Germline CDR1 is SGHRS and CDR2 is YFSETQ. The CDR3 contains 14 residues. The CDR3 sequence: CASETHPRTGELFF. The CDR3 nucleotides read TGCGCCAGCGAAACTCACCCCCGCACCGGGGAGCTGTTTTTT. Together with reference TRBV5-1 and TRBJ2-2, the CDR3 gives the full variable domain: KAGVTQTPRYLIKTRGQQVTLSCSPISGHRSVSWYQQTPGQGLQFLFEYFSETQRNKGNFPGRFSGRQFSNSRSEMNVSTLELGDSALYLCASETHPRTGELFFGEGSRLTVL.

This clone was observed a single time. This sequence joins TRBV10-2 and TRBJ1-1; 8 bases fit TRBD1. J was trimmed by 5 bases and V by 8 bases; bases with no gene match: 7. This CDR3 comprises 13 residues. The germline CDR1 and CDR2 sequences are WSHSY and SAAADI. CDR3 protein: CASGSGGGTEAFF. CDR3 nucleotide sequence: TGCGCCAGCGGATCAGGGGGCGGGACTGAAGCTTTCTTT.

The CDR3 bases are TGCGCCAGCAGTGACCGACCGTCGTCCGGGGAGCTGTTTTTT. It encodes CASSDRPSSGELFF. V and J are TRBV10-2 and TRBJ2-2, with D hard to call. From germline, CDR1 is WSHSY and CDR2 SAAADI. V was pared by 3 bases and J by 6 bases, with 11 bases between. This CDR3 has 14 amino acids.

This chain joins TRBV9 and TRBJ2-2; D is possibly TRBD1 (6 bases). This CDR3 has 11 residues. Per the germline V gene, CDR1 is SGDLS and CDR2 is YYNGEE. The V end lost 8 bases, the J end lost 5 bases, and 7 bases lay between the germline ends. In nucleotides, the CDR3 is TGTGCCAGTACAGGGACCGGGGAGCTGTTTTTT. Translation gives CASTGTGELFF.

The chain employs TRBV19 and TRBJ2-7, with a weak D call TRBD2 (5 bases). V lost 0 bases and J lost 3, with 15 bases in between. Germline V gene lookup returns CDR1 LNHDA and CDR2 SQIVND (reference sequence). The CDR3 runs 16 residues. The DNA for the CDR3 is TGTGCCAGTAGTATAGATCCAGCAGCCGAGGGCTACGAGCAGTACTTC. This sequence encodes CASSIDPAAEGYEQYF.

The chain combines TRBV14 with TRBJ2-4; D is unresolved. The CDR3 is 19 residues long. Germline V CDR1 and CDR2: SGHDN, FVKESK. V lost 0 bases and J 0 bases, leaving 18 bases between the germline ends. In DNA form, the CDR3 reads TGTGCCAGCAGCCAAGAGTTCAGGAGTGAATATTTAGCCAAAAACATTCAGTACTTC. Translated: CASSQEFRSEYLAKNIQYF.

V usage is TRBV4-3 and J usage is TRBJ1-1; D gene ambiguous. The germline V gene has CDR1 LGHNA and CDR2 YSLEER. The CDR3 sequence is 14 residues long. V dropped 1 base and J dropped 1 base, with 7 bases sitting between them. The CDR3 DNA follows: TGCGCCAGCAGCCAAGTGGTGGGGAACACTGAAGCTTTCTTT. Its translation: CASSQVVGNTEAFF.

This clone was found once. The chain recombines TRBV28 with TRBJ1-5; D is possibly TRBD1 (5 bases). V shed 6 bases and J shed 7 bases, with 16 bases lying between them. CDR1 is MDHEN and CDR2 is SYDVKM in the germline V gene. This CDR3 is 14 amino acids long. CDR3 loop: CASRDITGGQPQHF. The CDR3 bases are TGTGCCAGCAGGGACATAACGGGGGGACAGCCCCAGCATTTT.

The V gene is TRBV19, the J gene TRBJ2-7; unclear D gene. The germline gives CDR1 LNHDA, CDR2 SQIVND (reference sequence). The CDR3 covers 15 residues. V was clipped by 6 bases and J by 2 bases, with 17 bases between them. This chain's CDR3 is CASSFGPQRAYEQYF. The CDR3, as DNA: TGTGCCAGTAGCTTCGGACCCCAAAGGGCCTACGAGCAGTACTTC.

The V gene is TRBV7-6, the J gene TRBJ1-6; TRBD1 matches at 12 bases. The CDR3 contains 15 residues. J was trimmed by 10 bases and V by 1 base; bases with no gene match: 2. The germline gives CDR1 SGHVS, CDR2 FNYEAQ. The CDR3, as DNA: TGTGCCAGCAGCTTAGGGGACAGGGGGCTCTCACCCCTCCACTTT. This sequence encodes CASSLGDRGLSPLHF.

The gene calls are TRBV7-6 and TRBJ2-7; D unresolved. V was cut by 9 bases and J by 6 bases, with 15 bases left in between. CDR1 SGHVS and CDR2 FNYEAQ come from the germline V gene. The CDR3 length is 12 residues. This CDR3 reads CARFHRNREQYF. The DNA of the CDR3 is TGTGCCAGGTTTCACCGAAATCGCGAGCAGTACTTC.

This sequence joins TRBV18 and TRBJ2-7; possible D gene TRBD1, 6 bases. The germline V gene has CDR1 KGHSH and CDR2 LQKENI. CDR3 length: 15 amino acids. The V gene lost 3 bases and the J gene lost 3 bases, with 15 bases spanning the gap. CDR3 sequence reads: CASSPEGHGIYEQYF. As DNA, the CDR3 is TGTGCCAGCTCACCCGAGGGACATGGGATCTACGAGCAGTACTTC.

Comment on this clone: The sample holds other DNA sequences that translate to the same CDR3. V gene TRBV4-3 combines with J gene TRBJ2-7; D might be TRBD1 (6 bases). V shed 0 bases and J shed 4 bases, with 7 bases lying between them. Germline V gives CDR1 LGHNA, CDR2 YSLEER. This CDR3 is 13 amino acids long. The CDR3: CASSQETGYEQYF. DNA for the CDR3: TGCGCCAGCAGCCAAGAAACAGGGTACGAGCAGTACTTC.

The CDR3 bases are TGTGCCAGTAGTATTCTGGCGGGAGGTAACAATGAGCAGTTCTTC. Protein product: CASSILAGGNNEQFF. The chain couples TRBV19 to TRBJ2-1; 8 nucleotides match TRBD2. Looked up from germline, CDR1 is LNHDA and CDR2 is SQIVND (reference sequence). The V segment lost 3 bases and the J segment 5 bases; nucleotides outside the gene matches: 6. The CDR3 covers 15 residues.

The rearrangement links TRBV18 to TRBJ2-2; 8 nucleotides match TRBD2. Germline V gene sequence: CDR1 KGHSH, CDR2 LQKENI. This CDR3 region has 16 residues. The J segment lost 3 bases and the V segment lost 3 bases, leaving 6 bases of the junction unmatched. In DNA, the CDR3 is TGTGCCAGCTCACCCGCGGGGGGCGCTTACACCGGGGAGCTGTTTTTT. Translating gives CASSPAGGAYTGELFF.